Listed below are T cell receptor beta chains from one sample, sequenced in a study of blood T cell repertoires in COVID-19. Assay used: immunoSEQ multiplex PCR; TCRdb lists only in-frame clones, some missing. The table records about 430,000 clones, around 90% of them present only once. Material for sequencing was peripheral blood. All receptors come from a man between 18 and 29 years old with COVID-19, enrolled during active disease. CDR3s include the opening cysteine and the closing phenylalanine or tryptophan. Each record gives: CDR3 length, D gene, J gene, clone size, V gene, CDR3 DNA, CDR3 protein. D genes are given only for firm matches. Size is stated for part of the rows, as once, few or many counts, or as a class when the clone is expanded.

17 | TRBD2 | TRBJ2-3 | NA | TRBV28 | TGTGCCAGCAGTCCACTAGCGGGGGGGCTAAGCACAGATACGCAGTATTTT | CASSPLAGGLSTDTQYF
16 | NA | TRBJ2-3 | once | TRBV14 | TGTGCCAGCAGCCAGTACCAGGGATTGGGCACAGATACGCAGTATTTT | CASSQYQGLGTDTQYF
14 | NA | TRBJ2-7 | NA | TRBV4-1 | TGCGCCAGCACTTTTTTATTAGGACAGTACGAGCAGTACTTC | CASTFLLGQYEQYF
13 | TRBD1 | TRBJ2-2 | NA | TRBV6-6 | TGTGCCAGCAGTAGGGGGCTGGGCGGGGAGCTGTTTTTT | CASSRGLGGELFF
12 | TRBD2 | TRBJ2-1 | once | TRBV2 | TGTGCCAGCAGCGTAAATAGCGGGGAGCAGTTCTTC | CASSVNSGEQFF
14 | NA | TRBJ1-5 | NA | TRBV6-1 | TGTGCCAGCAGTGAACAGGTCAACAATCAGCCCCAGCATTTT | CASSEQVNNQPQHF
15 | NA | TRBJ1-5 | NA | TRBV2 | TGTGCCAGCAGTGATTTCCCTAGAACTAATCAGCCCCAGCATTTT | CASSDFPRTNQPQHF
17 | TRBD1 | TRBJ2-2 | NA | TRBV5-1 | TGCGCCAGCAGCACCACCGGGACAGGGGGCGGACCCGGGGAGCTGTTTTTT | CASSTTGTGGGPGELFF
15 | NA | TRBJ1-2 | NA | TRBV5-1 | TGCGCCAGCAGTCCAAACACAGGGCTTAACTATGGCTACACCTTC | CASSPNTGLNYGYTF
13 | NA | TRBJ2-2 | NA | TRBV19 | TGTGCCAGTAGCAGCGTAGTCACCGGGGAGCTGTTTTTT | CASSSVVTGELFF
13 | NA | TRBJ1-1 | NA | TRBV19 | TGTGCCAGTAGTATAGGGGCGACCACTGAAGCTTTCTTT | CASSIGATTEAFF
17 | TRBD1 | TRBJ2-7 | NA | TRBV2 | TGTGCCAGCAGTGACAATTGGGGACAGCCCTCCACCGACGAGCAGTACTTC | CASSDNWGQPSTDEQYF
14 | TRBD1 | TRBJ1-6 | NA | TRBV6-5 | TGTGCCAGCCGCAGACAGGGGGAGAGCTCACCCCTCCACTTT | CASRRQGESSPLHF
15 | TRBD1 | TRBJ1-5 | once | TRBV5-8 | TGTGCCAGCAGCCGGACAGGGGTTGGCAATCAGCCCCAGCATTTT | CASSRTGVGNQPQHF
12 | NA | TRBJ1-1 | NA | TRBV5-1 | TGCGCCAGTGGGAGGTCCGTGACTGAAGCTTTCTTT | CASGRSVTEAFF
16 | TRBD2 | TRBJ2-1 | NA | TRBV11-2 | TGTGCCAGCAGCTTGGGGCCGGGACTAGCGGGCGAGGAGCAGTTCTTC | CASSLGPGLAGEEQFF
16 | NA | TRBJ2-1 | NA | TRBV21-1 | TGTGCCAGCAGCAAATTCGCGAGGGAGTCAGTCCCTGAGCAGTTCTTC | CASSKFARESVPEQFF
15 | TRBD2 | TRBJ2-1 | NA | TRBV9 | TGTGCCAGCAGCGCCGGGACTAGCGGCTACAATGAGCAGTTCTTC | CASSAGTSGYNEQFF
14 | NA | TRBJ2-7 | NA | TRBV6-1 | TGTGCCAGCAGTGAAGCGCTAGGAGGCGGCGAGCAGTACTTC | CASSEALGGGEQYF
15 | NA | TRBJ2-1 | NA | TRBV7-6 | TGTGCCAGCAGAGTAGGGCGGGATAGGTTCGATGAGCAGTTCTTC | CASRVGRDRFDEQFF
12 | NA | TRBJ1-2 | NA | TRBV6-5 | TGTGCCGGTTTTACTCTTAACTATGGCTACACCTTC | CAGFTLNYGYTF
16 | TRBD1 | TRBJ1-2 | NA | TRBV5-1 | TGCGCCAGCAGCTCCCAAGGGGGCTGGGGTAACTATGGCTACACCTTC | CASSSQGGWGNYGYTF
13 | TRBD1 | TRBJ2-7 | NA | TRBV3-1/TRBV3-2 | TGTGCCAGCAGACGACAGGGGAGGAACGAGCAGTACTTC | CASRRQGRNEQYF
13 | TRBD1 | TRBJ1-1 | NA | TRBV19 | TGTGCCAGTAGGGACAGGTATAACACTGAAGCTTTCTTT | CASRDRYNTEAFF
16 | NA | TRBJ2-3 | NA | TRBV7-3 | TGTGCCAGCAGGGGGCCGGGCAGGGGCCCCACAGATACGCAGTATTTT | CASRGPGRGPTDTQYF
18 | TRBD1 | TRBJ1-2 | NA | TRBV5-6 | TGTGCCAGCAGCGTGTGGTTCGGACAGGGGAGAGCTAACTATGGCTACACCTTC | CASSVWFGQGRANYGYTF
14 | NA | TRBJ1-6 | NA | TRBV21-1 | TGTGCCAGCAGCCCACATCAAGGGGGCTCACCCCTCCACTTT | CASSPHQGGSPLHF
15 | TRBD1 | TRBJ1-5 | NA | TRBV9 | TGTGCCAGCAGTCGACAGGGGCAATTCGATCAGCCCCAGCATTTT | CASSRQGQFDQPQHF
12 | NA | TRBJ1-1 | NA | TRBV24-1 | TGTGCCACCAGTGCCTACTCTGGTGAAGCTTTCTTT | CATSAYSGEAFF
19 | TRBD2 | TRBJ2-6 | NA | TRBV5-1 | TGCGCCAGCAGCTTGGTAGTAGCGGGAGCACTGACTGGGGCCAACGTCCTGACTTTC | CASSLVVAGALTGANVLTF
13 | NA | TRBJ1-3 | NA | TRBV12-3/TRBV12-4 | TGTGCCAGCAGTTTAGCGAGGAGGGGAACCATATATTTT | CASSLARRGTIYF